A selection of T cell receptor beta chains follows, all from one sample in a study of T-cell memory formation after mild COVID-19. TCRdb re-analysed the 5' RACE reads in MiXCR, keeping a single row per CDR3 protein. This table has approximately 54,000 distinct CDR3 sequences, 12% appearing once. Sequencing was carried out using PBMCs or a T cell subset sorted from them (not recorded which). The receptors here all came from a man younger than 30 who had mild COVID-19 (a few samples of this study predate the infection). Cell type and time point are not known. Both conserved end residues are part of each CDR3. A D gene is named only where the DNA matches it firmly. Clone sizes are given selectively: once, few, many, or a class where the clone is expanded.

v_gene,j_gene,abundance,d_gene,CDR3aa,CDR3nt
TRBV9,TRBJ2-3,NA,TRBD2,CASSVGSSGGDTQYF,TGTGCCAGCAGCGTAGGTTCCAGCGGGGGAGATACGCAGTATTTT
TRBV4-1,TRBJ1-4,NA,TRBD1,CASQDRGGSEKLFF,TGCGCCAGTCAGGACAGGGGGGGTTCTGAAAAACTGTTTTTT
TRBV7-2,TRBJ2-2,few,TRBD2,CASSATGTSGGSPNTGELFF,TGTGCCAGCAGCGCAACCGGGACTAGCGGGGGGTCTCCGAACACCGGGGAGCTGTTTTTT
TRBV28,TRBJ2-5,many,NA,CASSFSGQTWYF,TGTGCCAGCAGTTTCTCCGGACAGACCTGGTACTTC
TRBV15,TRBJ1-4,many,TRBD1,CATSGQGWEKLFF,TGTGCCACCAGCGGACAGGGTTGGGAAAAACTGTTTTTT
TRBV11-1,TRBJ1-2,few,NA,CASSLAGDYGYTF,TGTGCCAGCAGCTTAGCAGGGGACTATGGCTACACCTTC
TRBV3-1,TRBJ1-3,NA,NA,CASSQGTRSGNTIYF,TGTGCCAGCAGCCAAGGGACCCGCTCTGGAAACACCATATATTTT
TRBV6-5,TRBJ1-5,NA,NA,CASGADPNQPQHF,TGTGCTTCGGGGGCAGATCCCAATCAGCCCCAGCATTTT
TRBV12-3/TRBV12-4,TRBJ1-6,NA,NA,CASSRLNSPLHF,TGTGCCAGCAGCCGACTGAACTCACCCCTCCACTTT
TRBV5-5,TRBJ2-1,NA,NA,CASSLRDAEKFF,TGTGCCAGCAGCCTCCGGGACGCGGAGAAATTCTTC
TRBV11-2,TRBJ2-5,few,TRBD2,CASSFGLAGGEGETQYF,TGTGCCAGCAGCTTTGGTCTAGCGGGGGGGGAAGGGGAGACCCAGTACTTC
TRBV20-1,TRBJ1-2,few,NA,CSALADGNYGYTF,TGCAGTGCCCTGGCGGACGGGAACTATGGCTACACCTTC
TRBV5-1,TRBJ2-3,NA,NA,CASSPSTTHTDTQYF,TGCGCCAGCAGCCCTAGTACTACCCACACAGATACGCAGTATTTT
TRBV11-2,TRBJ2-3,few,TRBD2,CASSLSSGGWADTQYF,TGTGCCAGCAGCTTAAGCAGCGGGGGGTGGGCAGATACGCAGTATTTT
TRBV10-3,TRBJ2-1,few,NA,CAISGPGNEQFF,TGTGCCATCAGTGGGCCAGGGAATGAGCAGTTCTTC
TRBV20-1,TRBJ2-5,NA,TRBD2,CSARLPSSGGETQYF,TGCAGTGCTAGATTACCCTCTAGCGGGGGAGAGACCCAGTACTTC
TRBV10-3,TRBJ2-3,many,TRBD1,CASKGQGPTDTQYF,TGTGCCTCGAAGGGACAGGGACCCACAGATACGCAGTATTTT
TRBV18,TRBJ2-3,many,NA,CASSSASTDTQYF,TGTGCCAGCTCATCAGCGAGCACAGATACGCAGTATTTT
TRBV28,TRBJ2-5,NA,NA,CASIDARLGRGGETQYF,TGTGCCAGCATTGACGCTCGTCTGGGCAGGGGAGGGGAGACCCAGTACTTC
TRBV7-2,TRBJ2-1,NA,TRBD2,CASRGAGGSYEQFF,TGTGCCAGCCGCGGGGCGGGGGGGTCGTATGAGCAGTTCTTC
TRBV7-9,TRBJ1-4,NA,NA,CASSLGGSWGEKLFF,TGTGCCAGCAGCTTAGGAGGCTCCTGGGGTGAAAAACTGTTTTTT
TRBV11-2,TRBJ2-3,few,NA,CASSLGPSTDTQYF,TGTGCCAGCAGCCTGGGACCAAGCACAGATACGCAGTATTTT
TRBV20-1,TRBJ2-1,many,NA,CSARDGRGAYEQFF,TGCAGTGCTAGAGATGGAAGAGGGGCCTATGAGCAGTTCTTC
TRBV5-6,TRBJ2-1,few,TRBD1,CASSRGTGGFF,TGTGCCAGCAGCCGGGGGACAGGGGGGTTCTTC
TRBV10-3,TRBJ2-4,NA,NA,CAVKSAKNIQYF,TGTGCCGTGAAGAGTGCCAAAAACATTCAGTACTTC
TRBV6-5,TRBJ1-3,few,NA,CATAGGRTRNTIYF,TGTGCCACCGCCGGGGGCAGGACCAGAAACACCATATATTTT
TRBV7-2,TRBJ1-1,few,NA,CASSSRPTWNTEAFF,TGTGCCAGCAGTTCCCGCCCGACTTGGAACACTGAAGCTTTCTTT
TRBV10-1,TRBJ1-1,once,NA,CASSNSGGGNTEAFF,TGCGCCAGCAGTAACTCGGGTGGGGGCAACACTGAAGCTTTCTTT
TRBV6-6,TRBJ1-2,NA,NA,CASSTPGNLYGYTF,TGTGCCAGCAGCACCCCAGGGAACCTTTATGGCTACACCTTC
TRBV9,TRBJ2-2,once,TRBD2,CASSVEWGSLAGGAEELFF,TGTGCCAGCAGCGTAGAGTGGGGATCTCTAGCGGGGGGGGCCGAGGAGCTGTTTTTT
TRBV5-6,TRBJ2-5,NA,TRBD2,CASSLKLAGGETQYF,TGTGCCAGCAGCTTGAAACTAGCGGGGGGAGAGACCCAGTACTTC
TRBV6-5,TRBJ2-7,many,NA,CASSYSSGAGEQYF,TGTGCCAGCAGTTACTCTTCCGGGGCGGGTGAGCAGTACTTC
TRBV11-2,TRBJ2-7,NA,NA,CASSLEVGAYEQYF,TGTGCCAGCAGCTTAGAAGTCGGGGCCTACGAGCAGTACTTC
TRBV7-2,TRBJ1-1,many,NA,CASGSGFPEAFF,TGTGCCAGCGGATCGGGGTTCCCTGAAGCTTTCTTT
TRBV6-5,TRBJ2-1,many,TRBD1,CASSYRTGANEQFF,TGTGCCAGCAGTTACCGGACAGGGGCGAATGAGCAGTTCTTC
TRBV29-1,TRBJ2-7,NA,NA,CSALTGTYEQYF,TGCAGCGCCCTGACAGGTACCTACGAGCAGTACTTC
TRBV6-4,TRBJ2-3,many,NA,CASSDGEGTDTQYF,TGTGCCAGCAGTGACGGGGAGGGCACAGATACGCAGTATTTT
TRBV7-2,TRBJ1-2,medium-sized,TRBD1,CASSFGTGFGYTF,TGTGCCAGCAGCTTCGGGACAGGGTTTGGCTACACCTTC
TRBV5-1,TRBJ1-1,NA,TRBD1,CASSLVAGGNTEAFF,TGCGCCAGCAGCTTGGTTGCAGGGGGGAACACTGAAGCTTTCTTT
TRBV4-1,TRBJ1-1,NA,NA,CASSGPLRGTEAFF,TGCGCCAGCAGCGGACCGCTCAGGGGCACTGAAGCTTTCTTT
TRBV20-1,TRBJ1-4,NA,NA,CSATDPGSTNEKLFF,TGCAGTGCTACAGATCCGGGATCAACTAATGAAAAACTGTTTTTT
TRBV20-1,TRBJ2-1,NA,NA,CSAPTWDGNYNEQFF,TGCAGTGCACCGACCTGGGACGGTAACTACAATGAGCAGTTCTTC
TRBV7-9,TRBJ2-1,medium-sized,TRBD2,CASSLVGAGNNEQFF,TGTGCCAGCAGCTTAGTTGGAGCGGGGAACAATGAGCAGTTCTTC
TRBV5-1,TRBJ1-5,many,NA,CASSLYGGYSQPQHF,TGCGCCAGCAGCTTGTATGGGGGATACAGTCAGCCCCAGCATTTT
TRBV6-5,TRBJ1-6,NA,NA,CASSWTANSPLHF,TGTGCCAGCAGTTGGACTGCAAATTCACCCCTCCACTTT
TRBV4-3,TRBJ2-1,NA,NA,CASSQFGSSYNEQFF,TGCGCCAGCAGCCAATTTGGTAGCTCCTACAATGAGCAGTTCTTC
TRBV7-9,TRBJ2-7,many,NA,CASSLSGYEQYF,TGTGCCAGCAGCTTGAGTGGGTACGAGCAGTACTTC
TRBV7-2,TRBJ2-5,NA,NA,CASSRSVGETQYF,TGTGCCAGCAGCCGTTCCGTCGGAGAGACCCAGTACTTC